This T cell receptor beta chain was sequenced for a study of graft-versus-host responses after intestinal transplantation. Study overall: All recipients were transplanted with multivisceral, liver-intestinal, or isolated intestinal grafts. Overall study findings and caveats: Recipient marrow held GvH clones, some first seen in ileum or blood. Clonal ratios of graft-versus-host to host-versus-graft in allografts were high for patients exhibiting graft-donor T cell macrochimerism.

Investigators treated the graft tissue so that it released intraepithelial and lamina propria lymphocytes. Germline CDR1 MDHEN, CDR2 SYDVKM. The CDR3 has 12 residues. Trimming removed 4 bases from V and 0 bases from J, with 3 bases in between. Turning to this clone: Its antigen remains unknown.

Some clones are missing from TCRdb's copy, which holds only in-frame ones; the method was immunoSEQ multiplex PCR. The sample holds approximately 15,000 clones, 77% seen once. The sequence was obtained from a human patient who received an intestinal transplant, so some T cells may come from the graft donor. Sequenced material: ileum tissue, taken just over 26 days after intestinal transplant. The chain recombines TRBV28 with TRBJ1-1; unclear D gene. CDR3 protein: CASSSMNTEAFF. For the CDR3, the DNA is TGTGCCAGCAGTTCTATGAACACTGAAGCTTTCTTT.